The 12 T cell receptor beta chains given below trace back to one sample, sequenced in a study of blood T cell repertoires in COVID-19. Libraries were prepared by immunoSEQ multiplex PCR; TCRdb keeps only in-frame clonotypes and omits some of them. The table lists roughly 150,000 clones, roughly nine tenths of them singletons, with 2.4% in the top ten. Sample: peripheral blood. Receptors originate from a woman aged 70 to 79 with acute or convalescent COVID-19.

This clone was seen just once. The same CDR3 is also encoded by other DNA sequences in this sample. This chain links TRBV19 with TRBJ2-1; the match to TRBD2 covers 11 bases. Germline trimming cut 4 bases from V and 2 bases from J; bases unmatched to any gene: 1. CDR1 is LNHDA and CDR2 is SQIVND in the germline V gene (reference sequence). CDR3 length: 15 residues. CDR3 sequence reads: CASSTLAGAYNEQFF. CDR3 DNA sequence: TGTGCCAGTAGTACACTAGCGGGGGCCTACAATGAGCAGTTCTTC.

The chain couples TRBV9 to TRBJ2-3; D is possibly TRBD2 (5 bases). CDR3 length: 16 residues. Deletions cut 0 bases from V and 2 bases from J, with 13 bases between. Germline lookup yields CDR1 SGDLS and CDR2 YYNGEE. CDR3 amino acids: CASSVGRSDLTDTQYF. The CDR3, as DNA: TGTGCCAGCAGCGTAGGGAGGTCAGATCTCACAGATACGCAGTATTTT.

The rearrangement joins TRBV6-2 or TRBV6-3 to TRBJ2-1, with 10 bases fitting TRBD2. The junction had 8 bases not matched to a gene; V was cut back by 6 bases and J by 3 bases. This CDR3 comprises 16 residues. CDR1 is MNHEY and CDR2 is SVGEGT in the germline V gene. The CDR3 here is CASSLGLAAVYNEQFF. The CDR3 nucleotides are TGTGCCAGCAGCCTAGGACTAGCGGCGGTCTACAATGAGCAGTTCTTC.

The J gene is TRBJ2-2, the V gene TRBV3-1 (or the pseudogene TRBV3-2); 7 bases agree with TRBD1. Germline lookup yields CDR1 LGHDT and CDR2 YNNKEL (reference sequence). The CDR3 loop spans 16 amino acids. Trimming at V came to 2 bases and at J to 0 bases, leaving 3 bases not matched to a gene. In DNA form, the CDR3 reads TGTGCCAGCAGCCAAAGGACAGGCGCGAACACCGGGGAGCTGTTTTTT. Its translation: CASSQRTGANTGELFF.

The J gene is TRBJ2-3, the V gene TRBV5-6; 11 bases are a match to TRBD2. The V gene's germline CDR1 is SGHDT and CDR2 YYEEEE. V dropped 0 bases and J dropped 2; count of bases not matched to a gene: 8. The CDR3 spans 18 residues. The CDR3 loop reads CASSLVYIAGGNTDTQYF. The CDR3 nucleotides read TGTGCCAGCAGCTTGGTATATATAGCGGGGGGGAACACAGATACGCAGTATTTT.

The chain recombines TRBV19 with TRBJ1-2, with D possibly matching TRBD1 (5 bases). Deletions cut 5 bases from V and 7 bases from J, with 11 bases between. The CDR3 is 12 residues long. CDR1 and CDR2 (germline): LNHDA, SQIVND (reference sequence). CDR3 in amino acids: CASSLRDFGYTF. DNA of the CDR3: TGTGCCAGTAGTTTACGGGACTTTGGCTACACCTTC.

V is TRBV18 and J is TRBJ2-1; a possible D gene is TRBD2 (6 bases). The CDR3 spans 16 residues. CDR1 is KGHSH and CDR2 is LQKENI in the germline V gene. V was pared by 6 bases and J by 2 bases, with 17 bases between. The chain's CDR3 is CASSPLGGRAYNEQFF. The CDR3 DNA sequence: TGTGCCAGCTCGCCCCTGGGGGGACGGGCCTACAATGAGCAGTTCTTC.

This clone was picked up one time. The J gene is TRBJ1-6, the V gene TRBV28; 8 nucleotides line up with TRBD1. Germline CDR1 is MDHEN and CDR2 is SYDVKM. The CDR3 contains 19 residues. J gave up 3 bases and V 6 bases, and 16 bases lay outside the gene matches. The CDR3 DNA follows: TGTGCCAGCAGCGACCTCCTTGGGGGACAGGTCATCTATAATTCACCCCTCCACTTT. Amino acid sequence: CASSDLLGGQVIYNSPLHF.

The chain joins TRBV3-1 (or the pseudogene TRBV3-2) to TRBJ2-1, with 8 bases matching TRBD2. There are 15 residues in the CDR3. Germline V CDR1 and CDR2: LGHDT, YNNKEL (reference sequence). J gave up 4 bases and V 0 bases, and 2 bases lay outside the gene matches. CDR3 DNA sequence: TGTGCCAGCAGCCAAGATACGGGGGGGTACAATGAGCAGTTCTTC. Translated, it gives CASSQDTGGYNEQFF.

This chain uses TRBV7-2 with TRBJ2-7; 8 nucleotides line up with TRBD1. This CDR3 contains 15 residues. The germline CDR1 and CDR2 sequences are SGHTA and FQGNSA. Trimming removed 5 bases from V and 5 bases from J; junction bases left unmatched: 11. CDR3 DNA sequence: TGTGCCAGCAGCCATCTCGGACAGGGCGGCGACGAGCAGTACTTC. It specifies CASSHLGQGGDEQYF.

This clone was counted a single time. V gene TRBV7-9 combines with J gene TRBJ2-5; no clear D. V lost 2 bases, J lost 5 bases, and 12 bases lay in between. In germline, CDR1 is SEHNR, CDR2 FQNEAQ (reference sequence). The CDR3 is 14 residues long. As DNA, the CDR3 is TGTGCCAGCAGCTTAAGCTTACCGCGGGAGACCCAGTACTTC. Translating gives CASSLSLPRETQYF.

The rearrangement joins TRBV10-3 to TRBJ2-3, with D perhaps TRBD1 (6 bases). Trimming removed 7 bases at V and 2 bases at J, with 13 bases between. In germline, CDR1 is ENHRY, CDR2 SYGVKD. The CDR3 loop spans 14 amino acids. The DNA for the CDR3 is TGTGCCATCAATATGCAGGGGAACACAGATACGCAGTATTTT. The encoded protein is CAINMQGNTDTQYF.